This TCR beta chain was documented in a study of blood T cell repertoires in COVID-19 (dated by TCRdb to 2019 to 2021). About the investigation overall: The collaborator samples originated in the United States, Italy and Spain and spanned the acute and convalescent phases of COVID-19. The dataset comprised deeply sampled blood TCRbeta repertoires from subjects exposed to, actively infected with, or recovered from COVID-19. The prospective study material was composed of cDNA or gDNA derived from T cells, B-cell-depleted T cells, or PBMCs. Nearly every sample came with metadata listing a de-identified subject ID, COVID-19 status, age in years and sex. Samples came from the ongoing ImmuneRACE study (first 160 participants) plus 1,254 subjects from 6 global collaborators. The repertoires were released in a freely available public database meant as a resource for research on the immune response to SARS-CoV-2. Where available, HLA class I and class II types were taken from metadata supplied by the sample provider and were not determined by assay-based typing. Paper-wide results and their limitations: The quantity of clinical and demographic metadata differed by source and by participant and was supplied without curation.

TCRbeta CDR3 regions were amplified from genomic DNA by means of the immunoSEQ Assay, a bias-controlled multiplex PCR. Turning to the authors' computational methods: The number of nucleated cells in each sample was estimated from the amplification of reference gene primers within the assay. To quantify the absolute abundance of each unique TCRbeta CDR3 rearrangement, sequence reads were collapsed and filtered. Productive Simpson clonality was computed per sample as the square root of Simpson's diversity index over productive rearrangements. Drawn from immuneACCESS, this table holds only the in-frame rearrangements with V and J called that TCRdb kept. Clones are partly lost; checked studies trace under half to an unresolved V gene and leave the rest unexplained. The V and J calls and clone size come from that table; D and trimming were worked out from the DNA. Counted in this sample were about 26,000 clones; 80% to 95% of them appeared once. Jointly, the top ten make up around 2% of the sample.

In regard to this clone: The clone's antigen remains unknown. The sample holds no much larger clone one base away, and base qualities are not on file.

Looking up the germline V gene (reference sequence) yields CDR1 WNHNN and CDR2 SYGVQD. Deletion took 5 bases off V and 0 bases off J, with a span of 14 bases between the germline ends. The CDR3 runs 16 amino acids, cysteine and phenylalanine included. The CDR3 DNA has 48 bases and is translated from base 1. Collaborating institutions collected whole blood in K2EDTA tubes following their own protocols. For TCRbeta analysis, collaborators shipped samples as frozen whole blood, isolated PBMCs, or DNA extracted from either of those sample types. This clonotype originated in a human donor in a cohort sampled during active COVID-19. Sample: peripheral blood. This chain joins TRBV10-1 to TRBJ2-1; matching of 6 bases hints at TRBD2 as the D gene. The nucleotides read TGCGCCAGCAGTAAAACCGGGACTTCCTCCTACAATGAGCAGTTCTTC. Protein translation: CASSKTGTSSYNEQFF.